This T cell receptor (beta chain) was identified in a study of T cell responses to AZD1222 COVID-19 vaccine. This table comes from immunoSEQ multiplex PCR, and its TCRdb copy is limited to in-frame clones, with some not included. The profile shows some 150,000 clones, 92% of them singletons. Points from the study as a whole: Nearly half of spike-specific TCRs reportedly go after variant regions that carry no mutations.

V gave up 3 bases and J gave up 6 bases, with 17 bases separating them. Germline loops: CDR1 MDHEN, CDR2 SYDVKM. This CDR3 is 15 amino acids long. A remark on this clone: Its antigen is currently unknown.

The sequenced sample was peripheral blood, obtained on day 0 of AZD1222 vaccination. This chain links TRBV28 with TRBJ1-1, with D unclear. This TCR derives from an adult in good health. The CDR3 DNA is TGTGCCAGCAGTTTGCTGGGGTACTATGGATCTGAAGCTTTCTTT. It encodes CASSLLGYYGSEAFF.